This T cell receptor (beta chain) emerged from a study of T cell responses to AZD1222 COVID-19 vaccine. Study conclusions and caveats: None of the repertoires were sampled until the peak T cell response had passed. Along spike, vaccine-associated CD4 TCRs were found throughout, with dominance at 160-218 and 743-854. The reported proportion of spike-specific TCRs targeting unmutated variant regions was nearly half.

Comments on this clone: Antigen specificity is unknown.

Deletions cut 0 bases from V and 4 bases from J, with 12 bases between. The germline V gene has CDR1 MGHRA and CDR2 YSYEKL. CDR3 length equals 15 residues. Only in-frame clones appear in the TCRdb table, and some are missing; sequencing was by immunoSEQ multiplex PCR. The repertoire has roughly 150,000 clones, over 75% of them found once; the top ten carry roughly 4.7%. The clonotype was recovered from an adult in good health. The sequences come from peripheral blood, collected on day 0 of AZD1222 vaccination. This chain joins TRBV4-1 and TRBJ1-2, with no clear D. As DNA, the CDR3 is TGCGCCAGCAGCCAAGATCCGGGTTATGGCTATGGCTACACCTTC. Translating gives CASSQDPGYGYGYTF.